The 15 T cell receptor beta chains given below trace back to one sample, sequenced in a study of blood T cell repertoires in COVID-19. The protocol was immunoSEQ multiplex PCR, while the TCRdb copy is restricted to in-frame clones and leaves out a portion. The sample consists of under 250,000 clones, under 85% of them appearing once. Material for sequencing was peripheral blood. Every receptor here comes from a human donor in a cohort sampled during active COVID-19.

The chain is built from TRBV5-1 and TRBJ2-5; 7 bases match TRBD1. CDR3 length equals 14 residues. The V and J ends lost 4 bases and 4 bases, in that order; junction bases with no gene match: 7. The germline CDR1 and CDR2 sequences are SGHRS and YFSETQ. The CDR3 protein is CASSAANRGETQYF. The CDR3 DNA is TGCGCCAGCAGCGCCGCTAACAGGGGAGAGACCCAGTACTTC.

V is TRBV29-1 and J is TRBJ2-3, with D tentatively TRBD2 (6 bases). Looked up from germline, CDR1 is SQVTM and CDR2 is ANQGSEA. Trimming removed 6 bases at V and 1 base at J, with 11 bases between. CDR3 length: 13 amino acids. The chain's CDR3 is CSVRWGGTDTQYF. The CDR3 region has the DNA TGCAGCGTAAGGTGGGGGGGCACAGATACGCAGTATTTT.

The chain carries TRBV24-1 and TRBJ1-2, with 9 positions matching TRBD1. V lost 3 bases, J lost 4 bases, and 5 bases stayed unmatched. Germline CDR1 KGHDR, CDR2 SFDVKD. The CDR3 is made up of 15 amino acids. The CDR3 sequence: CATSDQGTGLYGYTF. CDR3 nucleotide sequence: TGTGCCACCAGTGATCAAGGGACAGGGCTCTATGGCTACACCTTC.

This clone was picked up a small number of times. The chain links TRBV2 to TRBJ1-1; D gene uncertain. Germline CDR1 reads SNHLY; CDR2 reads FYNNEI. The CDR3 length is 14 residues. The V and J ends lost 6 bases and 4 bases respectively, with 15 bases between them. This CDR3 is CASRRGGLVTEAFF. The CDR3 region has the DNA TGTGCCAGCAGGAGAGGAGGGCTGGTCACTGAAGCTTTCTTT.

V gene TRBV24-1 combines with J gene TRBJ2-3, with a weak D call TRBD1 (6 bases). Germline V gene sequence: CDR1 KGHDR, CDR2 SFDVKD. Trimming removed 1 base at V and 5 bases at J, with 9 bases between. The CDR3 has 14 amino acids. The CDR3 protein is CATSDFQTGDTQYF. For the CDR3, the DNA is TGTGCCACCAGTGATTTCCAGACAGGAGATACGCAGTATTTT.

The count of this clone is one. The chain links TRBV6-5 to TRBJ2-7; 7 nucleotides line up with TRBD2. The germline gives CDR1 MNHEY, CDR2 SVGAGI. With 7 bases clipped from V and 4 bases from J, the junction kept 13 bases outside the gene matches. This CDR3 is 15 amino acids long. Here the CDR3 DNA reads TGTGCCAGCACCCCTAGCGGAGGGCCCCGGTACGAGCAGTACTTC. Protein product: CASTPSGGPRYEQYF.

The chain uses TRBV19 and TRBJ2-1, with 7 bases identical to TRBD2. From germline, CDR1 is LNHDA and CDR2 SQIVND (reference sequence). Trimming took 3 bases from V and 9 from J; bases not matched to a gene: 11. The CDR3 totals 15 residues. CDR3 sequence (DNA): TGTGCCAGTAGTATGCCGAGCGGGGCTAGCGCTGAGCAGTTCTTC. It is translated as CASSMPSGASAEQFF.

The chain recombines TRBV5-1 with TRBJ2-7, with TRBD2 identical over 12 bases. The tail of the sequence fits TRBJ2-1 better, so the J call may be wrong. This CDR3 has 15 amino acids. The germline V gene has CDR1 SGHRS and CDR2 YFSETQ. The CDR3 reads CASRLAGGPKNEQFF. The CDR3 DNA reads TGCGCCAGCAGGCTAGCGGGAGGGCCTAAAAATGAGCAGTTCTTC.

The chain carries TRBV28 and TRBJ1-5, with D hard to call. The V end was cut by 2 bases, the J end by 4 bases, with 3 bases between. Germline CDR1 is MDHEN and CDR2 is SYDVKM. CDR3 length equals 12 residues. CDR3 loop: CASSLLNQPQHF. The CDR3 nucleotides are TGTGCCAGCAGTTTACTAAATCAGCCCCAGCATTTT.

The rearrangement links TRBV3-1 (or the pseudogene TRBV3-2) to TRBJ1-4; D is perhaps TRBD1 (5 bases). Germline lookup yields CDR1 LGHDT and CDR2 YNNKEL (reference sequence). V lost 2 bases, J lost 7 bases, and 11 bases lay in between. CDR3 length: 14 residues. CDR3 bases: TGTGCCAGCAGCCAACCCGGGACTCCTGAAAAACTGTTTTTT. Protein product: CASSQPGTPEKLFF.

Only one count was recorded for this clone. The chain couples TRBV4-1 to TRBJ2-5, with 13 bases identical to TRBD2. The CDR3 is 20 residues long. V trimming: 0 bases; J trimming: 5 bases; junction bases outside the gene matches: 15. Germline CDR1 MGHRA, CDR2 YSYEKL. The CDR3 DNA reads TGCGCCAGCAGCCAAGAAAGAAGGACTAGCGGGGGCCGTACCTCGGAGACCCAGTACTTC. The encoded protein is CASSQERRTSGGRTSETQYF.

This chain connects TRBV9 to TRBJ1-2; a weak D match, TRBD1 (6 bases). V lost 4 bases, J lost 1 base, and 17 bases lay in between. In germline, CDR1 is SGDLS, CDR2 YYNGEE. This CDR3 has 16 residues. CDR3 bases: TGTGCCAGCAGCACCCGACAGGCGAGATTTAACTATGGCTACACCTTC. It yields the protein CASSTRQARFNYGYTF.

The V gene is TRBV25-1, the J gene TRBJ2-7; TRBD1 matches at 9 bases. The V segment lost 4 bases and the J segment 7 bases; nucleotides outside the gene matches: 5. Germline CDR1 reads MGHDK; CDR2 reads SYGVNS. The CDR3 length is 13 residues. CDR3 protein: CASSVGTGKEQYF. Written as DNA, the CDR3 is TGTGCCAGCAGTGTAGGGACAGGGAAAGAGCAGTACTTC.

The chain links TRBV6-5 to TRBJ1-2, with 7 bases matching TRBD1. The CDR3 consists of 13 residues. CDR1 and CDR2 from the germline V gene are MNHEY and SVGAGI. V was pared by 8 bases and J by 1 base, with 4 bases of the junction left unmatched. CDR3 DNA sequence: TGTGCCAGCCGGGACAGCTTTAACTATGGCTACACCTTC. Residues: CASRDSFNYGYTF.

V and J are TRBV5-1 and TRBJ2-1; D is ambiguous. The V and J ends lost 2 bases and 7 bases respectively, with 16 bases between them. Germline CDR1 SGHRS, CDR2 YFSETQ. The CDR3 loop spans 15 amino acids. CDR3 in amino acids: CASSLRWATANEQFF. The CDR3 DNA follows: TGCGCCAGCAGCTTAAGATGGGCCACGGCGAATGAGCAGTTCTTC.